Each of the 27 T cell receptor beta chains below was sequenced from the same sample in a study of cytomegalovirus exposure and HLA in healthy donors. PCR amplification relied on 60 Vbeta primers (plus 13 Jbeta primers). The assay was immunoSEQ multiplex PCR, and TCRdb's table has in-frame clones only and misses some. The table records around 99,000 clones, approximately 79% of them present only once. The specimen sequenced was PBMCs. The receptors shown here come from a man in his late teens or twenties in good health and CMV-seronegative.

The CDR3 DNA reads as TGTGCCAGCAGCCGGACCGGGACAGGGATCTACGAGCAGTACTTC. Translation: CASSRTGTGIYEQYF. V and J are TRBV5-4 and TRBJ2-7; 9 bases line up with TRBD1. V shed 4 bases, J shed 3 bases, and the junction held 8 bases outside the gene matches. The CDR3 runs 15 residues. The germline CDR1 and CDR2 sequences are SGHNT and YYREEE (reference sequence).

V gene TRBV5-6 combines with J gene TRBJ2-3; D not resolved. The CDR3 contains 11 residues. With 6 bases removed from V and 2 bases from J, the gap between germline ends came to 4 bases. Germline V gene sequence: CDR1 SGHDT, CDR2 YYEEEE. CDR3 sequence reads: CASTNTDTQYF. CDR3 bases: TGTGCCAGCACCAACACAGATACGCAGTATTTT. Complete variable domain (other parts from reference TRBV5-6 and TRBJ2-3): DAGVTQSPTHLIKTRGQQVTLRCSPKSGHDTVSWYQQALGQGPQFIFQYYEEEERQRGNFPDRFSGHQFPNYSSELNVNALLLGDSALYLCASTNTDTQYFGPGTRLTVL.

The V gene is TRBV9, the J gene TRBJ1-2; D remains ambiguous. The V end was cut by 1 base, the J end by 0 bases, with 10 bases between. The CDR3 is made up of 15 amino acids. Per the germline V gene, CDR1 is SGDLS and CDR2 is YYNGEE. The CDR3 sequence: CASSVYPVSNYGYTF. CDR3 DNA: TGTGCCAGCAGCGTATATCCTGTCTCTAACTATGGCTACACCTTC.

This rearrangement joins TRBV7-2 to TRBJ1-6; 7 bases match TRBD1. Per germline, CDR1 SGHTA and CDR2 FQGNSA. This CDR3 is 16 amino acids long. The ends lost 0 bases at V and 4 bases at J; junction bases unmatched: 3. CDR3 region: CASSLAGQYYNSPLHF. The CDR3, as DNA: TGTGCCAGCAGCTTAGCGGGACAGTATTATAATTCACCCCTCCACTTT. Full variable domain (outside the CDR3, taken from reference TRBV7-2 and TRBJ1-6): GAGVSQSPSNKVTEKGKDVELRCDPISGHTALYWYRQSLGQGLEFLIYFQGNSAPDKSGLPSDRFSAERTGGSVSTLTIQRTQQEDSAVYLCASSLAGQYYNSPLHFGNGTRLTVT.

This clone was picked up a small number of times. The sample has other DNA sequences that encode this CDR3 too. The rearrangement uses TRBV7-9 and TRBJ2-3; 9 bases fit TRBD1. Germline V CDR1 and CDR2: SEHNR, FQNEAQ (reference sequence). The CDR3 extends over 15 amino acids. J was trimmed by 2 bases and V by 5 bases; bases with no gene match: 5. The CDR3 coding sequence is TGTGCCAGCAGCCCGGGACAGGGTCACACAGATACGCAGTATTTT. Translated, it gives CASSPGQGHTDTQYF.

V gene TRBV4-3 combines with J gene TRBJ2-1, with a weak D call TRBD2 (6 bases). The CDR3 length is 17 residues. Trimming pared 0 bases from V and 0 bases from J, leaving 12 bases between. CDR1 and CDR2 (germline): LGHNA, YSLEER. As DNA, the CDR3 is TGCGCCAGCAGCCAAGAGGTGGACGGGAGCTCCTACAATGAGCAGTTCTTC. Its translation is CASSQEVDGSSYNEQFF.

V usage is TRBV5-1 and J usage is TRBJ2-1, with D possibly matching TRBD2 (6 bases). There are 12 residues in the CDR3. In germline, CDR1 is SGHRS, CDR2 YFSETQ. Between the trimmed V and J ends, which lost 5 bases and 8 bases, there was a span of 11 bases. The CDR3 region is CASRRLDDEQFF. Written as DNA, the CDR3 is TGCGCCAGCAGACGACTAGACGATGAGCAGTTCTTC.

This clone has a single count. The chain has TRBV15 and TRBJ2-7; 9 bases map to TRBD2. Trimming cost V 1 base and J 2 bases; bases outside gene matches: 6. This CDR3 is built from 16 residues. Per the germline V gene, CDR1 is LNHNV and CDR2 is YYDKDF (reference sequence). CDR3 in amino acids: CATSRAGAGGPYEQYF. DNA for the CDR3: TGTGCCACCAGCAGAGCGGGAGCGGGGGGTCCCTACGAGCAGTACTTC.

The chain has TRBV6-1 and TRBJ1-2, with 7 bases that match TRBD1. This CDR3 spans 14 amino acids. CDR1 and CDR2 from the germline V gene are MNHNS and SASEGT. J was trimmed by 5 bases and V by 5 bases; bases with no gene match: 8. CDR3 protein: CASSSTSQGYGYTF. CDR3 DNA: TGTGCCAGCAGTTCCACCTCACAGGGGTATGGCTACACCTTC.

This chain joins TRBV29-1 and TRBJ2-1, with D unresolved. CDR1 and CDR2 from the germline V gene are SQVTM and ANQGSEA. The CDR3 runs to 13 residues. Trimming shortened V by 5 bases and J by 3 bases, and 11 bases separated the two germline ends. CDR3 coding DNA: TGCAGCGTTCCAGGCAGAGACTACAATGAGCAGTTCTTC. Encoded protein: CSVPGRDYNEQFF.

The chain employs TRBV9 and TRBJ2-1; 7 nucleotides line up with TRBD1. The CDR3 sequence is 15 residues long. The V gene's germline CDR1 is SGDLS and CDR2 YYNGEE. The ends lost 2 bases at V and 2 bases at J; junction bases unmatched: 4. The CDR3 reads CASSVETGPYNEQFF. The CDR3 bases are TGTGCCAGCAGCGTTGAGACAGGGCCCTACAATGAGCAGTTCTTC.

The chain joins TRBV7-6 to TRBJ2-2; tentative D call: TRBD1 (6 bases). The germline CDR1 and CDR2 sequences are SGHVS and FNYEAQ. Trimming left V 4 bases short and J 5 bases short, with 11 bases between. This CDR3 has 14 amino acids. The CDR3 region is CASSSGQGTGELFF. CDR3 nucleotides: TGTGCCAGCAGCTCAGGCCAGGGGACCGGGGAGCTGTTTTTT.

The V and J genes are TRBV5-1 and TRBJ2-7, with D perhaps matching TRBD1 (5 bases). From germline, CDR1 is SGHRS and CDR2 YFSETQ. V shed 2 bases and J shed 4 bases, with 10 bases lying between them. The CDR3 runs 13 residues. In DNA form, the CDR3 reads TGCGCCAGCAGCTTTGGGGCAGGATACGAGCAGTACTTC. Amino acid sequence: CASSFGAGYEQYF. Using reference TRBV5-1 and TRBJ2-7 for the parts outside the CDR3, the full variable domain is KAGVTQTPRYLIKTRGQQVTLSCSPISGHRSVSWYQQTPGQGLQFLFEYFSETQRNKGNFPGRFSGRQFSNSRSEMNVSTLELGDSALYLCASSFGAGYEQYFGPGTRLTVT.

The rearrangement links TRBV5-4 to TRBJ1-2, with TRBD1 identical over 7 bases. This CDR3 comprises 14 residues. Germline V gene data show CDR1 as SGHNT and CDR2 as YYREEE (reference sequence). The trim removed 0 bases at V and 4 bases at J, leaving 3 bases unmatched. Here the CDR3 reads CASSLDRGFYGYTF. DNA of the CDR3: TGTGCCAGCAGCTTGGACAGGGGATTCTATGGCTACACCTTC.

The rearrangement uses TRBV7-9 and TRBJ1-3; D might be TRBD1 (6 bases). This CDR3 is built from 16 residues. Trimming stripped 2 bases from V and 2 bases from J, with 13 bases between. The V gene's germline CDR1 is SEHNR and CDR2 FQNEAQ (reference sequence). The CDR3 region is CASSLMDSIPGNTIYF. The CDR3 bases are TGTGCCAGCAGCTTAATGGACAGCATTCCTGGAAACACCATATATTTT.

The genes are TRBV6-6 and TRBJ1-1; D is unclear. V lost 6 bases to trimming and J lost 0 bases, with 14 bases between them. This CDR3 spans 15 amino acids. CDR1 is MNHNY and CDR2 is SVGAGI in the germline V gene (reference sequence). This chain's CDR3 is CASRNSGRMNTEAFF. Here the CDR3 DNA reads TGTGCCAGCAGAAACAGCGGCAGGATGAACACTGAAGCTTTCTTT.

The table lists this clone with a count of one. V is TRBV6-1 and J is TRBJ2-3, with 10 bases matching TRBD1. V dropped 6 bases and J dropped 7; count of bases not matched to a gene: 7. Germline CDR1 and CDR2: MNHNS and SASEGT. The CDR3 totals 14 residues. The CDR3 nucleotides are TGTGCCAGCAGCTGGGACAGGGGAGGGAATACGCAGTATTTT. Residues: CASSWDRGGNTQYF.

V is TRBV6-1 and J is TRBJ2-7; 9 bases line up with TRBD1. V gave up 7 bases and J gave up 2 bases; unmatched junction bases: 3. The CDR3 runs to 13 residues. CDR1 is MNHNS, CDR2 SASEGT, per germline. CDR3 DNA sequence: TGTGCCAGCAATCGGGACAGGGCCTACGAGCAGTACTTC. Translating gives CASNRDRAYEQYF.

The J gene is TRBJ2-3, the V gene TRBV4-3; D gene uncertain. V lost 2 bases to trimming and J lost 4 bases, with 10 bases between them. From germline, CDR1 is LGHNA and CDR2 YSLEER. This CDR3 is built from 14 residues. CDR3 DNA sequence: TGCGCCAGCAGCCAAATGAGGATATCAGATACGCAGTATTTT. It encodes CASSQMRISDTQYF.

The gene calls are TRBV29-1 and TRBJ1-2; D is perhaps TRBD1 (5 bases). Germline V lookup: CDR1 SQVTM, CDR2 ANQGSEA. CDR3 size: 12 residues. Trimming removed 7 bases at V and 7 bases at J, with 16 bases between. The CDR3 sequence: CSAGLRTLGYTF. CDR3 in DNA: TGCAGCGCAGGCCTGAGGACACTTGGCTACACCTTC.

The chain couples TRBV5-4 to TRBJ2-7, with D perhaps matching TRBD1 (5 bases). CDR1 and CDR2 (germline): SGHNT, YYREEE (reference sequence). CDR3 size: 13 residues. Trimming cost V 0 bases and J 5 bases, with 9 bases left between them. CDR3 in DNA: TGTGCCAGCAGCTTGGGACAAGGGGACGAGCAGTACTTC. Translated, it gives CASSLGQGDEQYF.

The rearrangement links TRBV7-9 to TRBJ2-3; D unresolved. This CDR3 spans 13 amino acids. Germline values: CDR1 SEHNR, CDR2 FQNEAQ (reference sequence). The V end was cut by 5 bases, the J end by 6 bases, with 12 bases between. CDR3 sequence (DNA): TGTGCCAGCAGCACCCTAGTGGCGGATACGCAGTATTTT. Its protein is CASSTLVADTQYF.

The CDR3 DNA sequence: TGTGCCAGCAGCCCCAGCGGGGTCTGGGTAGCGGGTAAGACAGATACGCAGTATTTT. It translates to CASSPSGVWVAGKTDTQYF. The genes are TRBV7-2 and TRBJ2-3; 7 nucleotides match TRBD2. Per the germline V gene, CDR1 is SGHTA and CDR2 is FQGNSA. V lost 5 bases and J lost 3; bases outside the gene matches: 20. This CDR3 spans 19 amino acids.

This chain uses TRBV12-5 with TRBJ2-1; 10 positions agree with TRBD2. CDR1 is LGHNT, CDR2 FRNRAP, per germline. This CDR3 is 15 amino acids long. The ends lost 7 bases at V and 7 bases at J; junction bases unmatched: 10. The CDR3 sequence is CASASQAGGRNEQFF. The CDR3 bases are TGTGCTAGTGCCTCCCAAGCGGGGGGGAGGAATGAGCAGTTCTTC.

This clone has just one count. The J gene is TRBJ2-7, the V gene TRBV6-6; 8 nucleotides line up with TRBD2. Germline V gene sequence: CDR1 MNHNY, CDR2 SVGAGI (reference sequence). The junction had 6 bases not matched to a gene; V was cut back by 7 bases and J by 1 base. The length of the CDR3 is 14 residues. The CDR3 region has the DNA TGTGCCAGCAAGCGGGGGTTTAAGTCCTACGAGCAGTACTTC. Its translation is CASKRGFKSYEQYF.

The genes are TRBV14 and TRBJ2-1, with D possibly being TRBD1 (6 bases). CDR3 length: 14 residues. Looked up from germline, CDR1 is SGHDN and CDR2 is FVKESK. Trimming left V 3 bases short and J 3 bases short, with 9 bases between. Here the CDR3 reads CASSHRQVYNEQFF. In DNA, the CDR3 is TGTGCCAGCAGCCACAGACAGGTCTACAATGAGCAGTTCTTC.

This chain connects TRBV6-1 to TRBJ1-4; 9 bases match TRBD1. Germline trimming cut 6 bases from V and 7 bases from J; bases unmatched to any gene: 3. The CDR3 sequence is 13 residues long. Germline V gives CDR1 MNHNS, CDR2 SASEGT. In nucleotides, the CDR3 is TGTGCCAGCAGAGGACAGGGGAGTGAAAAACTGTTTTTT. It translates to CASRGQGSEKLFF.